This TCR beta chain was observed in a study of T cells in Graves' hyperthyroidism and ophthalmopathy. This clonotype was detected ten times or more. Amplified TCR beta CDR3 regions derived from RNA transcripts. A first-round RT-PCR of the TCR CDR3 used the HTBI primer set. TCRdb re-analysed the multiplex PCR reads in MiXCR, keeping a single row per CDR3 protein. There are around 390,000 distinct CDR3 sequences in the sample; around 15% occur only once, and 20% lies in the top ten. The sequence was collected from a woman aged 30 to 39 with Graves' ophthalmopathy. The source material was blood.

The DNA for the CDR3 is TGTGCCAGCAGCTTAGCGGGTGGGCGGCCCTCACCCCTCCACTTT. Translated: CASSLAGGRPSPLHF. The chain couples TRBV7-8 to TRBJ1-6, with D unclear. Trimming pared 0 bases from V and 10 bases from J, leaving 13 bases between. This CDR3 contains 15 residues. Germline V CDR1 and CDR2: SGHVS, FQNEAQ.